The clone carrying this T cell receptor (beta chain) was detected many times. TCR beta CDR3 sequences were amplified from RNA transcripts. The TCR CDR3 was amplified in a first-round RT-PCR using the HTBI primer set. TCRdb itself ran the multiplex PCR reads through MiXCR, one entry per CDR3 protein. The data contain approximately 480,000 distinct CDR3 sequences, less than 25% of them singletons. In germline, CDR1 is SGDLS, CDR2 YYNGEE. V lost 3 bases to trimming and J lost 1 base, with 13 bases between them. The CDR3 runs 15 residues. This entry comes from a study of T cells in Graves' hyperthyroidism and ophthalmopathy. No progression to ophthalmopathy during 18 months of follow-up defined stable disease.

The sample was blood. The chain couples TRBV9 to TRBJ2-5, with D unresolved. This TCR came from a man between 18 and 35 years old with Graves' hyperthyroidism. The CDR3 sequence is CASSGTAAAQETQYF. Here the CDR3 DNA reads TGTGCCAGCAGCGGGACCGCCGCCGCCCAAGAGACCCAGTACTTC.